A single sample is the source of the 29 T cell receptor beta chains below, sequenced in a study of blood T cell repertoires in COVID-19. Assay used: immunoSEQ multiplex PCR; TCRdb lists only in-frame clones, some missing. The sample shows approximately 60,000 clones, around 82% of them seen only once. What was sequenced was peripheral blood. All receptors come from an elderly woman with acute or convalescent COVID-19.

The J gene is TRBJ2-5, the V gene TRBV28, with 7 bases lining up with TRBD1. J lost 7 bases, V lost 3 bases, and 11 bases had no gene match. Germline-derived CDR1 and CDR2 are MDHEN and SYDVKM. The CDR3 loop spans 15 amino acids. DNA for the CDR3: TGTGCCAGCAGTTTTTTTAACAGGGGCCAGGGGACCCAGTACTTC. Its protein is CASSFFNRGQGTQYF.

This clone was seen more than once but under ten times. The chain carries TRBV12-3 or TRBV12-4 and TRBJ1-6; no definite D call. The V gene lost 3 bases and the J gene lost 8 bases, with 8 bases spanning the gap. CDR3 size: 13 residues. In DNA form, the CDR3 reads TGTGCCAGCAGTTTGGGAGGCGATTCACCCCTCCACTTT. This gives the protein CASSLGGDSPLHF.

The V gene is TRBV2, the J gene TRBJ2-5, with 13 nucleotides matching TRBD2. Unmatched junction bases numbered 7, after V lost 6 bases and J lost 3 bases. Germline CDR1 SNHLY, CDR2 FYNNEI. The CDR3 consists of 16 residues. CDR3 loop: CASSQGGLAGKETQYF. The CDR3 coding sequence is TGTGCCAGCAGCCAAGGGGGACTAGCGGGAAAAGAGACCCAGTACTTC. Together with reference TRBV2 and TRBJ2-5, the CDR3 gives the full variable domain: EPEVTQTPSHQVTQMGQEVILRCVPISNHLYFYWYRQILGQKVEFLVSFYNNEISEKSEIFDDQFSVERPDGSNFTLKIRSTKLEDSAMYFCASSQGGLAGKETQYFGPGTRLLVL.

The chain uses TRBV12-3 or TRBV12-4 and TRBJ2-1; perhaps TRBD1 as D (6 bases). The CDR3 is 12 residues long. Trimming took off 2 bases at V and 7 bases at J, with 6 bases between the two ends. The CDR3 bases are TGTGCCAGCAGTTTAAGGGGGAATGAGCAGTTCTTC. Translating it yields CASSLRGNEQFF.

This rearrangement joins TRBV6-5 to TRBJ1-3, with TRBD1 as a possible D gene (6 bases). CDR1 is MNHEY, CDR2 SVGAGI, per germline. Trimming shortened V by 6 bases and J by 4 bases, and 10 bases separated the two germline ends. The CDR3 covers 13 residues. The CDR3 bases are TGTGCCAGCAGCCTAGACAGGGGAAACACCATATATTTT. Its protein product is CASSLDRGNTIYF.

V gene TRBV11-2 combines with J gene TRBJ2-3, with D perhaps matching TRBD2 (7 bases). V lost 4 bases to trimming and J lost 6 bases, with 26 bases between them. Per the germline V gene, CDR1 is SGHAT and CDR2 is FQNNGV. This CDR3 is 18 amino acids long. The CDR3 DNA sequence: TGTGCCAGCAGCTCACGATCGGGTTGGGGGGGCAAGCAGGATACGCAGTATTTT. Its translation is CASSSRSGWGGKQDTQYF.

The CDR3 DNA sequence: TGTGCCAGCAGCCATCGAGGCGGCTACACCTTC. Residues: CASSHRGGYTF. The chain joins TRBV3-1 (or the pseudogene TRBV3-2) to TRBJ1-2; D not certain. This CDR3 has 11 amino acids. V lost 3 bases, J lost 8 bases, and 7 bases lay in between. Germline V gives CDR1 LGHDT, CDR2 YNNKEL (reference sequence).

V is TRBV12-3 or TRBV12-4 and J is TRBJ1-6; a weak D match, TRBD1 (6 bases). Trimming pared 6 bases from V and 11 bases from J, leaving 14 bases between. The CDR3 runs 13 residues. CDR3 amino acids: CASSPRGWTPLHF. CDR3 DNA: TGTGCCAGCAGCCCCAGGGGATGGACACCCCTCCACTTT.

The chain employs TRBV11-3 and TRBJ2-7; 8 bases match TRBD1. The CDR3 is made up of 13 amino acids. The germline V gene encodes CDR1 SGHNT and CDR2 YENEEA. Trimming took 5 bases from V and 4 from J; bases not matched to a gene: 4. The CDR3, as DNA: TGTGCCAGCAGCCAGGGGGCAGGTTACGAGCAGTACTTC. It encodes CASSQGAGYEQYF.

The chain couples TRBV7-9 to TRBJ1-2, with TRBD1 identical over 7 bases. CDR3 length equals 14 residues. Trimming cost V 5 bases and J 6 bases; bases outside gene matches: 9. CDR1 is SEHNR and CDR2 is FQNEAQ in the germline V gene (reference sequence). This CDR3 is CASSPSLTGNGYTF. In nucleotides, the CDR3 is TGTGCCAGCAGCCCTAGCCTGACAGGGAATGGCTACACCTTC.

Only one count was recorded for this clone. The V gene is TRBV7-2, the J gene TRBJ2-1; a weak D match, TRBD2 (6 bases). The CDR3 loop spans 17 amino acids. Germline CDR1 is SGHTA and CDR2 is FQGNSA. The germline V and J ends were trimmed by 2 bases and 9 bases, with 23 bases remaining between them. CDR3 protein: CASSLSLTGAPLGEQFF. As DNA, the CDR3 is TGTGCCAGCAGCTTATCTCTTACGGGAGCCCCCCTGGGTGAGCAGTTCTTC.

In the case of this clone: A read error may produce the germline difference seen at one junction end. V is TRBV5-1 and J is TRBJ2-7, with D maybe TRBD2 (6 bases). The CDR3 sequence is 15 residues long. Germline assignment: CDR1 SGHRS and CDR2 YFSETQ. DNA for the CDR3: TGCGCCAGCAGCTTGGGACCGGGGGACTCTGCATTCTTCTCTTTC. Its translation: CASSLGPGDSAFFSF.

The chain has TRBV5-1 and TRBJ2-7; D is possibly TRBD1 (5 bases). Germline CDR1 and CDR2: SGHRS and YFSETQ. This CDR3 spans 17 amino acids. Trimming removed 4 bases from V and 1 base from J, with 21 bases in between. The CDR3 spells CASSNGPGHDRSYEQYF. CDR3 in DNA: TGCGCCAGCAGCAATGGACCGGGCCATGACAGATCCTACGAGCAGTACTTC.

This sequence joins TRBV11-2 and TRBJ1-2; D not certain. Germline CDR1 reads SGHAT; CDR2 reads FQNNGV. Between the trimmed V and J ends, which lost 2 bases and 4 bases, there was a span of 11 bases. The CDR3 contains 14 residues. The CDR3 loop is CASSLSGLSYGYTF. DNA for the CDR3: TGTGCCAGCAGCTTATCTGGACTGAGCTATGGCTACACCTTC.

CDR3 sequence reads: CASSPNRGGTEAFF. In nucleotides, the CDR3 is TGTGCCAGCAGCCCGAACAGGGGGGGAACTGAAGCTTTCTTT. This chain connects TRBV7-6 to TRBJ1-1, with 8 bases lining up with TRBD1. After removal of 5 bases from V and 5 bases from J, the junction contained 7 bases not matched to a gene. CDR1 and CDR2 from the germline V gene are SGHVS and FNYEAQ. The CDR3 loop spans 14 amino acids.

The chain uses TRBV6-5 and TRBJ1-2; D possibly corresponds to TRBD1 (6 bases). Trimming pared 5 bases from V and 2 bases from J, leaving 9 bases between. The CDR3 loop spans 13 amino acids. Germline V gene data show CDR1 as MNHEY and CDR2 as SVGAGI. The CDR3 DNA reads TGTGCCAGCAGTCGACAGGCGAACTATGGCTACACCTTC. It is translated as CASSRQANYGYTF.

This sequence joins TRBV19 and TRBJ2-2; D is possibly TRBD2 (5 bases). The length of the CDR3 is 14 residues. Per the germline V gene, CDR1 is LNHDA and CDR2 is SQIVND (reference sequence). Trimming took 0 bases from V and 4 from J, leaving 6 bases between them. The DNA for the CDR3 is TGTGCCAGTAGTATAGATCGGGGCACCGGGGAGCTGTTTTTT. Translating it yields CASSIDRGTGELFF.

V usage is TRBV5-4 and J usage is TRBJ2-5; D is possibly TRBD1 (5 bases). Trimming removed 0 bases from V and 3 bases from J, with 12 bases in between. This CDR3 has 15 amino acids. Germline CDR1 and CDR2: SGHNT and YYREEE (reference sequence). The CDR3 sequence: CASSLDRGVKETQYF. The CDR3 region has the DNA TGTGCCAGCAGCTTGGATAGGGGTGTCAAAGAGACCCAGTACTTC.

The CDR3 sequence: CASSPRTATNEKLFF. CDR3 nucleotides: TGTGCCAGCAGCCCGAGGACAGCTACTAATGAAAAACTGTTTTTT. The rearrangement uses TRBV5-5 and TRBJ1-4; perhaps TRBD1 as D (6 bases). CDR1 is SGHKS, CDR2 YYEKEE, per germline (reference sequence). The CDR3 loop spans 15 amino acids. The V end lost 4 bases, the J end lost 2 bases, and 12 bases lay between the germline ends.

The J gene is TRBJ2-5, the V gene TRBV11-2; TRBD1 agrees at 7 bases. Germline trimming cut 5 bases from V and 1 base from J; bases unmatched to any gene: 1. The germline CDR1 and CDR2 sequences are SGHAT and FQNNGV. The CDR3 has 13 residues. CDR3 protein: CASSQGVQETQYF. The CDR3 region has the DNA TGTGCCAGCAGCCAGGGGGTCCAAGAGACCCAGTACTTC.

This clone is medium-sized (0.01 to 0.1%) by share. The genes are TRBV9 and TRBJ2-7; 12 bases fit TRBD2. Trimming cost V 4 bases and J 2 bases; bases outside gene matches: 4. Per the germline V gene, CDR1 is SGDLS and CDR2 is YYNGEE. The CDR3 runs 15 residues. CDR3 in amino acids: CASSPRTSGAYEQYF. The CDR3, as DNA: TGTGCCAGCAGCCCCCGGACTAGCGGGGCCTACGAGCAGTACTTC. Full variable domain (rest looked up from reference TRBV9 and TRBJ2-7): DSGVTQTPKHLITATGQRVTLRCSPRSGDLSVYWYQQSLDQGLQFLIQYYNGEERAKGNILERFSAQQFPDLHSELNLSSLELGDSALYFCASSPRTSGAYEQYFGPGTRLTVT.

This clone has a single count. The chain carries TRBV7-6 and TRBJ2-2; D possibly corresponds to TRBD1 (6 bases). Per germline, CDR1 SGHVS and CDR2 FNYEAQ. Between the trimmed V and J ends, which lost 5 bases and 6 bases, there was a span of 16 bases. The CDR3 length is 15 residues. The CDR3 DNA reads as TGTGCCAGCAGCCCTCGGACAGCTTGGTCCGGGGAGCTGTTTTTT. Amino acids: CASSPRTAWSGELFF.

This clone was found once. The chain uses TRBV7-9 and TRBJ2-1; D perhaps matches TRBD1 (5 bases). Trimming removed 0 bases from V and 3 bases from J, with 15 bases in between. The CDR3 contains 17 residues. Germline CDR1 and CDR2: SEHNR and FQNEAQ (reference sequence). The DNA for the CDR3 is TGTGCCAGCAGCTTAGCCTCCCAGGGTTCAATCTACAATGAGCAGTTCTTC. Translation gives CASSLASQGSIYNEQFF. The complete variable domain, with remaining parts taken from reference TRBV7-9 and TRBJ2-1, reads DTGVSQNPRHKITKRGQNVTFRCDPISEHNRLYWYRQTLGQGPEFLTYFQNEAQLEKSRLLSDRFSAERPKGSFSTLEIQRTEQGDSAMYLCASSLASQGSIYNEQFFGPGTRLTVL.

V and J are TRBV7-2 and TRBJ2-1; TRBD1 agrees at 10 bases. The CDR3 covers 15 residues. Trimming removed 4 bases from V and 4 bases from J; junction bases left unmatched: 4. Germline V gene data show CDR1 as SGHTA and CDR2 as FQGNSA. The CDR3 DNA sequence: TGTGCCAGCAGCTACGACAGGGGGCCATACAATGAGCAGTTCTTC. Translated, it gives CASSYDRGPYNEQFF. The full variable domain, its missing parts supplied by reference TRBV7-2 and TRBJ2-1, is GAGVSQSPSNKVTEKGKDVELRCDPISGHTALYWYRQSLGQGLEFLIYFQGNSAPDKSGLPSDRFSAERTGGSVSTLTIQRTQQEDSAVYLCASSYDRGPYNEQFFGPGTRLTVL.

This chain joins TRBV5-1 and TRBJ1-2; no clear D gene. V lost 3 bases and J lost 4, with 13 bases in between. Looked up from germline, CDR1 is SGHRS and CDR2 is YFSETQ. This CDR3 is built from 14 residues. The CDR3 nucleotides read TGCGCCAGCAGCTCCCTCGGGGTCGGCTATGGCTACACCTTC. It codes for CASSSLGVGYGYTF.

CDR3 in DNA: TGTGCCAGCCGCGTGAACACTGAAGCTTTCTTT. This sequence encodes CASRVNTEAFF. The rearrangement links TRBV2 to TRBJ1-1; D call uncertain. Trimming pared 8 bases from V and 0 bases from J, leaving 4 bases between. The length of the CDR3 is 11 residues. Germline loops: CDR1 SNHLY, CDR2 FYNNEI.

CDR3 nucleotides: TGTGCCAGCTCACGTGCAGACTACAATGAGCAGTTCTTC. Protein: CASSRADYNEQFF. The rearrangement joins TRBV18 to TRBJ2-1, with D unresolved. The germline V gene encodes CDR1 KGHSH and CDR2 LQKENI. The CDR3 consists of 13 residues. The V end lost 4 bases, the J end lost 3 bases, and 7 bases lay between the germline ends.

The rearrangement links TRBV12-5 to TRBJ2-5; 7 bases are shared with TRBD2. Trimming took 6 bases from V and 3 from J; bases not matched to a gene: 10. Germline V gene data show CDR1 as LGHNT and CDR2 as FRNRAP. This CDR3 region has 15 residues. As DNA, the CDR3 is TGTGCTAGTGGAGCAGGGTACCGGGAGGAAGAGACCCAGTACTTC. Translated, it gives CASGAGYREEETQYF.

The chain links TRBV10-2 to TRBJ2-7, with 9 positions matching TRBD2. The germline gives CDR1 WSHSY, CDR2 SAAADI. The V segment lost 0 bases and the J segment 3 bases; nucleotides outside the gene matches: 9. The CDR3 covers 17 residues. The CDR3 loop reads CASSESPGTSGYYEQYF. The CDR3 DNA is TGCGCCAGCAGTGAGTCGCCGGGAACTAGCGGGTACTACGAGCAGTACTTC.